This T cell receptor beta chain was captured by sequencing in a study of memory CD4+ T cells and cytomegalovirus serostatus. The length of the CDR3 is 13 residues. V was cut by 6 bases and J by 5 bases, with 10 bases left in between. The germline V gene encodes CDR1 MNHEY and CDR2 SMNVEV (reference sequence). Data came from immunoSEQ multiplex PCR; TCRdb stores just in-frame clones and leaves some out. The table has roughly 60,000 clones, roughly four fifths seen once; the top ten hold 0.88%. The sort gate was single viable CD3+CD4+CD8-CD45RO+ cells for memory CD4+ T cells. What was sequenced was memory CD4+ T cells from blood. The clonotype originates from an adult in good health and CMV-seronegative. The rearrangement joins TRBV27 to TRBJ1-4; D is perhaps TRBD1 (5 bases). CDR3 region: CASSRDGNEKLFF. The CDR3 coding sequence is TGTGCCAGCAGCCGGGACGGGAATGAAAAACTGTTTTTT.